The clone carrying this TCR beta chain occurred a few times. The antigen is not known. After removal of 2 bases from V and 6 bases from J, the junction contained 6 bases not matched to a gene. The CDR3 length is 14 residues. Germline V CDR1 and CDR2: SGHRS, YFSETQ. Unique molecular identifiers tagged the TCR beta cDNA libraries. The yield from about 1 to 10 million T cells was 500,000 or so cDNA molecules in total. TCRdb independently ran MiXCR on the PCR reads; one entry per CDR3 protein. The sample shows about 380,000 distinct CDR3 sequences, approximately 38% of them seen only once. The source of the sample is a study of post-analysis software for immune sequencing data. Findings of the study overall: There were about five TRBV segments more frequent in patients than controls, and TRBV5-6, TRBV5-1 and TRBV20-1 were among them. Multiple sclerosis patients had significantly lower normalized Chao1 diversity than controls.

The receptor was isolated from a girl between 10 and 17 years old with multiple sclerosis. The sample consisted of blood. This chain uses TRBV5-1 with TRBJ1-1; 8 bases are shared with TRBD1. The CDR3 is CASSFTGGISEAFF. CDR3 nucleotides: TGCGCCAGCAGCTTCACAGGGGGGATCTCTGAAGCTTTCTTT.